Presented here are 10 T cell receptor beta chains from one specimen sequenced in a study of T cell repertoires in cytomegalovirus infection. One entry per CDR3 protein, called by TCRdb with MiXCR from the reads. The table records 170,000 or so distinct CDR3 sequences, 17% of them present only once. Sequencing was performed on CD8+ T cells from PBMCs. All receptors derive from a human donor in good health (CMV status not recorded). Some clones in this sample may be carry-over from other donors' samples.

CDR3 DNA: TGTGCCAGCAGTTACGGGCGGGCGATAACGCAGTATTTT. Translating it yields CASSYGRAITQYF. The genes are TRBV6-2 or TRBV6-3 and TRBJ2-3, with D possibly matching TRBD2 (5 bases). The CDR3 runs to 13 residues. V lost 2 bases, J lost 9 bases, and 12 bases lay in between. Per the germline V gene, CDR1 is MNHEY and CDR2 is SVGEGT.

This clonotype showed up just a few times. J is TRBJ2-2 and V is TRBV14; the D is unclear. The CDR3 covers 19 residues. V shed 2 bases and J shed 1 base, with 20 bases lying between them. Germline CDR1 and CDR2: SGHDN and FVKESK. DNA for the CDR3: TGTGCCAGCAGCCAAAGTGACCGTCGAGCCCACCTGAACACCGGGGAGCTGTTTTTT. Its translation is CASSQSDRRAHLNTGELFF.

V gene TRBV27 combines with J gene TRBJ2-1; TRBD1 is a possible D gene (5 bases). Germline lookup yields CDR1 MNHEY and CDR2 SMNVEV (reference sequence). This CDR3 contains 14 residues. Trimming removed 3 bases from V and 7 bases from J, with 13 bases in between. The CDR3 sequence: CASSLLQARNEQFF. In DNA form, the CDR3 reads TGTGCCAGCAGTTTGTTACAGGCCCGTAATGAGCAGTTCTTC.

In this sample, this clonotype turned up a few times. This chain links TRBV9 with TRBJ2-7, with D perhaps given as TRBD1 or TRBD2 (5 bases each). Germline V gene data show CDR1 as SGDLS and CDR2 as YYNGEE. The CDR3 is made up of 16 amino acids. Trimming took 0 bases from V and 5 from J, leaving 18 bases between them. CDR3 amino acids: CASSVARDVTPDEQYF. DNA for the CDR3: TGTGCCAGCAGCGTAGCAAGGGACGTTACCCCCGACGAGCAGTACTTC. Filled out from reference TRBV9 and TRBJ2-7, the complete variable domain reads DSGVTQTPKHLITATGQRVTLRCSPRSGDLSVYWYQQSLDQGLQFLIQYYNGEERAKGNILERFSAQQFPDLHSELNLSSLELGDSALYFCASSVARDVTPDEQYFGPGTRLTVT.

This chain connects TRBV7-3 to TRBJ1-5, with unresolved D. V dropped 1 base and J dropped 4 bases, with 5 bases sitting between them. Germline V gene lookup returns CDR1 SGHTA and CDR2 FQGTGA. The CDR3 sequence is 13 residues long. The CDR3 region is CASSLNLNQPQHF. CDR3 bases: TGTGCCAGCAGCTTAAACCTAAATCAGCCCCAGCATTTT.

The rearrangement links TRBV29-1 to TRBJ1-1, with 7 bases aligning to TRBD1. J gave up 1 base and V 3 bases, and 11 bases lay outside the gene matches. The CDR3 contains 16 residues. Looked up from germline, CDR1 is SQVTM and CDR2 is ANQGSEA. This CDR3 is CSVEGRGQTPNTEAFF. In DNA, the CDR3 is TGCAGCGTTGAGGGTAGGGGACAGACTCCGAACACTGAAGCTTTCTTT.

The V and J genes are TRBV7-3 and TRBJ2-3, with D possibly TRBD1 on 6 matching bases. The CDR3 is 13 amino acids. Trimming cost V 1 base and J 10 bases, with 12 bases left between them. The germline V gene has CDR1 SGHTA and CDR2 FQGTGA. The CDR3 region has the DNA TGTGCCAGCAGCTTAAATCCAGGGGCGGCGCAGTATTTT. Amino acids: CASSLNPGAAQYF.

A few counts support this clonotype. The chain links TRBV7-8 to TRBJ2-7, with 9 nucleotides matching TRBD2. The CDR3 totals 14 residues. Germline loops: CDR1 SGHVS, CDR2 FQNEAQ. V lost 3 bases to trimming and J lost 3 bases; unmatched junction nucleotides: 3. The CDR3 nucleotides are TGTGCCAGCAGCTTTCTAGCGGGGAACTACGAGCAGTACTTC. Amino acid sequence: CASSFLAGNYEQYF.

This clonotype was picked up a small number of times. The chain links TRBV4-1 to TRBJ2-7; 7 bases align to TRBD1. V lost 3 bases and J lost 1; bases outside the gene matches: 6. The V gene's germline CDR1 is MGHRA and CDR2 YSYEKL. CDR3 length equals 15 residues. This chain's CDR3 is CASSHVQGTSYEQYF. In DNA, the CDR3 is TGCGCCAGCAGCCACGTACAGGGGACGTCCTACGAGCAGTACTTC.

The chain combines TRBV7-8 with TRBJ2-3; D ambiguous. With 0 bases removed from V and 0 bases from J, the gap between germline ends came to 7 bases. The CDR3 contains 15 residues. The V gene's germline CDR1 is SGHVS and CDR2 FQNEAQ. CDR3 amino acids: CASSLAVFSTDTQYF. The CDR3 DNA follows: TGTGCCAGCAGCTTAGCAGTCTTTAGCACAGATACGCAGTATTTT.